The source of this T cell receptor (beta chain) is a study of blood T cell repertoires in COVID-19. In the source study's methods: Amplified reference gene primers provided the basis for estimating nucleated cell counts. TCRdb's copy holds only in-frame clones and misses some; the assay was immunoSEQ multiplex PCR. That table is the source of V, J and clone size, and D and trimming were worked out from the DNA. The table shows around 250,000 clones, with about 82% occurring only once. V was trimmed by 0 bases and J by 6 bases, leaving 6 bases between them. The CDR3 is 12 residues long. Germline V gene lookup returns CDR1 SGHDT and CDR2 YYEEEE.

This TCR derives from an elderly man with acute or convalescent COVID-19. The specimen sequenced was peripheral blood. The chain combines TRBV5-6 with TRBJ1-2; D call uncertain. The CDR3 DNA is TGTGCCAGCAGCTTGGCCGGGGATGGCTACACCTTC. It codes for CASSLAGDGYTF.